This T cell receptor (beta chain) was captured by sequencing in a study of blood T cells in healthy people across ages. V was clipped by 6 bases and J by 7 bases; unmatched bases: 16. CDR3 size: 15 residues. Germline V gene data show CDR1 as DFQATT and CDR2 as SNEGSKA (reference sequence). The second PCR ran about 6 to 11 cycles with a sample-barcoded 5' primer and J-beta primers. TCRdb reprocessed the 5' RACE reads with MiXCR, giving one entry per CDR3 protein. The table has over 500,000 distinct CDR3 sequences, 45% to 60% seen once. This clonotype was seen repeatedly, ten times or more. The chain uses TRBV20-1 and TRBJ2-5; TRBD1 matches 8 bases. This TCR was recovered from a woman of 80 years or more in good health. The specimen sequenced was blood. CDR3: CSATTGGGIDRTQYF. The CDR3, as DNA: TGCAGTGCAACAACAGGGGGAGGAATTGACAGGACCCAGTACTTC.